This T cell receptor (beta chain) was recorded in a study of blood T cell repertoires in COVID-19. Participant reports of clinical history set cohort assignment. In the authors' methods: Researchers report that nucleated cell counts were estimated from reference gene primer amplification. The protocol was immunoSEQ multiplex PCR, while the TCRdb copy is restricted to in-frame clones and leaves out a portion. Clone size and V and J calls were adopted from that table, with D and trimming inferred from the DNA. This sample has a few hundred thousand clones; 80% to 90% occur once, and the top ten carry nearly 9.5%. Per the germline V gene, CDR1 is SGHKS and CDR2 is YYEKEE (reference sequence). With 5 bases removed from V and 0 bases from J, the gap between germline ends came to 6 bases. This CDR3 is built from 12 residues.

The sequencing sample was made of PBMCs or T cells enriched from blood (not recorded which). The receptor was derived from a man between 40 and 49 years old who had recovered from COVID-19. This sequence joins TRBV5-5 and TRBJ2-7; D not certain. CDR3 region: CASRGLSYEQYF. The CDR3 coding sequence is TGTGCCAGCAGGGGCCTCTCCTACGAGCAGTACTTC.